This T cell receptor (beta chain) was captured in a study of blood T cell repertoires in COVID-19. Study-level information: The study drew acute and convalescent COVID-19 samples from the United States, Italy and Spain. T cells, B-cell-depleted T cells, or PBMCs supplied cDNA or gDNA.

As handled by the study authors: Estimation of nucleated cell counts was performed using reference gene primer amplification. TCRdb keeps only in-frame clones here, not all; method: immunoSEQ multiplex PCR. The V and J calls and clone size are taken from that table; D and trimming were inferred from the DNA. The table shows 95,000 to 110,000 clones, with about 90% occurring only once. This clone was seen just once. V lost 0 bases and J lost 4, with 13 bases in between. The CDR3 covers 15 residues. Germline loops: CDR1 LGHDT, CDR2 YNNKEL (reference sequence). The source of this sequence is a human donor in a cohort sampled during active COVID-19. The chain couples TRBV3-1 (or the pseudogene TRBV3-2) to TRBJ2-7; D may be TRBD1 (6 bases). Sample: peripheral blood. The CDR3 DNA follows: TGTGCCAGCAGCCAAGATCATACAGGGCGATACGAGCAGTACTTC. This translates into CASSQDHTGRYEQYF.